Listed below are T cell receptor beta chains from one sample, sequenced in a study of OX40 agonist ivuxolimab in advanced cancers. Some clones are missing from TCRdb's copy, which holds only in-frame ones; the method was immunoSEQ multiplex PCR. There are roughly 82,000 clones in the sample; around four fifths occur only once, and approximately 0.78% lies in the top ten. The sequencing used CD4+ or CD8+ T cells sorted from blood, collected in a trial of the OX40 agonist ivuxolimab. All receptors come from an adult with an advanced solid tumor such as melanoma, head and neck, liver or kidney cancer. Each CDR3 is given with its conserved first and last residue. Each record gives: J gene, clone size, D gene, V gene, CDR3 protein, CDR3 DNA. A D gene is named only where the DNA matches it firmly. Clone sizes are given selectively: once, few, many, or a class where the clone is expanded.

j_gene: TRBJ1-1; abundance: -; d_gene: -; v_gene: TRBV5-4; CDR3aa: CASSLAFSGNTEAFF; CDR3nt: TGTGCCAGCAGCTTGGCTTTCTCGGGGAACACTGAAGCTTTCTTT
j_gene: TRBJ2-7; abundance: -; d_gene: TRBD1; v_gene: TRBV30; CDR3aa: CAWSDSPGTVEQYF; CDR3nt: TGTGCCTGGAGTGACAGTCCCGGGACAGTCGAGCAGTACTTC
j_gene: TRBJ1-6; abundance: once; d_gene: -; v_gene: TRBV5-5; CDR3aa: CASHVGDPSGPLHF; CDR3nt: TGTGCCAGCCACGTGGGAGACCCGAGCGGACCCCTCCACTTT
j_gene: TRBJ1-5; abundance: -; d_gene: -; v_gene: TRBV18; CDR3aa: CASSPLGFQPQHF; CDR3nt: TGTGCCAGCTCACCATTAGGATTCCAGCCCCAGCATTTT
j_gene: TRBJ1-1; abundance: -; d_gene: TRBD1; v_gene: TRBV18; CDR3aa: CASLTSAGGEDTEAFF; CDR3nt: TGTGCCAGCCTTACCTCGGCAGGGGGCGAGGACACTGAAGCTTTCTTT
j_gene: TRBJ1-2; abundance: -; d_gene: -; v_gene: TRBV29-1; CDR3aa: CSVEDLRSYGYTF; CDR3nt: TGCAGCGTTGAAGATCTCAGGAGCTATGGCTACACCTTC
j_gene: TRBJ2-3; abundance: -; d_gene: -; v_gene: TRBV4-1; CDR3aa: CASSQDLGQGTSTDTQYF; CDR3nt: TGCGCCAGCAGCCAAGATTTGGGGCAGGGAACGAGCACAGATACGCAGTATTTT
j_gene: TRBJ1-2; abundance: -; d_gene: -; v_gene: TRBV19; CDR3aa: CASSAPPDSYGYTF; CDR3nt: TGTGCCAGTAGTGCCCCTCCCGACAGCTATGGCTACACCTTC
j_gene: TRBJ1-3; abundance: -; d_gene: -; v_gene: TRBV5-8; CDR3aa: CASSWGHISGNTIYF; CDR3nt: TGTGCCAGCAGCTGGGGACACATCTCTGGAAACACCATATATTTT
j_gene: TRBJ1-6; abundance: -; d_gene: -; v_gene: TRBV6-5; CDR3aa: CASSYSIGRDSPLHF; CDR3nt: TGTGCCAGCAGTTACTCGATAGGGCGGGATTCACCCCTCCACTTT
j_gene: TRBJ2-5; abundance: -; d_gene: TRBD1; v_gene: TRBV5-4; CDR3aa: CASARTQGAGETQYF; CDR3nt: TGTGCCAGCGCTCGAACACAGGGGGCAGGAGAGACCCAGTACTTC
j_gene: TRBJ1-4; abundance: -; d_gene: -; v_gene: TRBV29-1; CDR3aa: CSVSNMGEKLFF; CDR3nt: TGCAGCGTTTCCAACATGGGGGAAAAACTGTTTTTT
j_gene: TRBJ1-4; abundance: -; d_gene: -; v_gene: TRBV4-2; CDR3aa: CASSQGGGGGEKLFF; CDR3nt: TGTGCCAGCAGCCAAGGGGGGGGAGGTGGTGAAAAACTGTTTTTT
j_gene: TRBJ2-5; abundance: -; d_gene: TRBD2; v_gene: TRBV7-8; CDR3aa: CASSPTSGEATQYF; CDR3nt: TGTGCCAGCAGCCCTACTAGCGGGGAGGCGACCCAGTACTTC
j_gene: TRBJ2-7; abundance: -; d_gene: TRBD1; v_gene: TRBV5-1; CDR3aa: CASSARGDRPSYEQYF; CDR3nt: TGCGCCAGCAGCGCGAGGGGGGACAGGCCCTCCTACGAGCAGTACTTC
j_gene: TRBJ1-2; abundance: -; d_gene: -; v_gene: TRBV11-2; CDR3aa: CASSSGQFGYTF; CDR3nt: TGTGCCAGCAGCTCCGGACAGTTTGGGTACACCTTC
j_gene: TRBJ2-2; abundance: -; d_gene: TRBD1; v_gene: TRBV19; CDR3aa: CASSGTARRTGELFF; CDR3nt: TGTGCCAGTAGCGGGACAGCTCGAAGAACCGGGGAGCTGTTTTTT
j_gene: TRBJ1-1; abundance: -; d_gene: -; v_gene: TRBV6-5; CDR3aa: CASSMDRNTEAFF; CDR3nt: TGTGCCAGCAGTATGGACAGGAACACTGAAGCTTTCTTT
j_gene: TRBJ1-1; abundance: -; d_gene: -; v_gene: TRBV7-9; CDR3aa: CASSSGWVGLAFF; CDR3nt: TGTGCCAGCAGCTCCGGATGGGTGGGTCTAGCTTTCTTT
j_gene: TRBJ2-5; abundance: -; d_gene: -; v_gene: TRBV7-2; CDR3aa: CASSPTGMRGGQETQYF; CDR3nt: TGTGCCAGCAGCCCTACTGGGATGCGGGGAGGCCAAGAGACCCAGTACTTC
j_gene: TRBJ2-1; abundance: -; d_gene: TRBD2; v_gene: TRBV15; CDR3aa: CATSRELAGDRGNEQFF; CDR3nt: TGTGCCACCAGCAGAGAGCTAGCGGGGGATAGGGGGAATGAGCAGTTCTTC
j_gene: TRBJ1-3; abundance: -; d_gene: -; v_gene: TRBV7-2; CDR3aa: CASSPSTGNTIYF; CDR3nt: TGTGCCAGCAGCCCCAGTACTGGAAACACCATATATTTT
j_gene: TRBJ1-5; abundance: -; d_gene: -; v_gene: TRBV29-1; CDR3aa: CSVVGQGQPQHF; CDR3nt: TGCAGCGTTGTCGGGCAGGGGCAGCCCCAGCATTTT
j_gene: TRBJ1-3; abundance: -; d_gene: -; v_gene: TRBV7-9; CDR3aa: CASSLLTRNTIYF; CDR3nt: TGTGCCAGCAGCTTATTAACCCGAAACACCATATATTTT
j_gene: TRBJ1-6; abundance: -; d_gene: -; v_gene: TRBV7-3; CDR3aa: CASSLENSPLHF; CDR3nt: TGTGCCAGCAGCTTAGAGAATTCACCCCTCCACTTT
j_gene: TRBJ2-2; abundance: -; d_gene: -; v_gene: TRBV30; CDR3aa: CAWRLQNTGELFF; CDR3nt: TGTGCCTGGAGACTACAAAACACCGGGGAGCTGTTTTTT
j_gene: TRBJ1-5; abundance: -; d_gene: TRBD1; v_gene: TRBV18; CDR3aa: CASSPQEGQNQPQHF; CDR3nt: TGTGCCAGCTCACCACAGGAGGGACAGAATCAGCCCCAGCATTTT
j_gene: TRBJ2-1; abundance: -; d_gene: TRBD1; v_gene: TRBV6-1; CDR3aa: CASDPTGALAAEQFF; CDR3nt: TGTGCCAGCGACCCGACAGGGGCCTTGGCCGCTGAGCAGTTCTTC
j_gene: TRBJ1-3; abundance: -; d_gene: -; v_gene: TRBV4-3; CDR3aa: CASSQDREGSSGNTIYF; CDR3nt: TGCGCCAGCAGCCAAGATCGGGAGGGAAGCTCTGGAAACACCATATATTTT
j_gene: TRBJ1-5; abundance: few; d_gene: TRBD1; v_gene: TRBV19; CDR3aa: CASDAGGAWNQPQHF; CDR3nt: TGTGCCAGTGATGCAGGGGGCGCGTGGAATCAGCCCCAGCATTTT
j_gene: TRBJ2-7; abundance: -; d_gene: -; v_gene: TRBV5-1; CDR3aa: CASSLRGNSYEQYF; CDR3nt: TGTGCCAGCAGCTTGAGAGGAAACTCCTACGAGCAGTACTTC
j_gene: TRBJ1-2; abundance: -; d_gene: -; v_gene: TRBV6-6; CDR3aa: CASRNPTGKYGYTF; CDR3nt: TGTGCCAGCAGGAACCCCACAGGGAAGTATGGCTACACCTTC
j_gene: TRBJ2-3; abundance: -; d_gene: TRBD2; v_gene: TRBV28; CDR3aa: CASRAAGHSDTQYF; CDR3nt: TGTGCCAGCAGGGCAGCGGGGCATTCAGATACGCAGTATTTT
j_gene: TRBJ1-1; abundance: -; d_gene: TRBD1; v_gene: TRBV5-1; CDR3aa: CASSLGDRGHTEAFF; CDR3nt: TGCGCCAGCAGCTTGGGGGACAGGGGGCACACTGAAGCTTTCTTT
j_gene: TRBJ2-7; abundance: few; d_gene: TRBD2; v_gene: TRBV7-8; CDR3aa: CASSQLTFLAGGPAAQYF; CDR3nt: TGTGCCAGCAGCCAACTAACTTTCCTAGCGGGGGGTCCCGCAGCGCAGTACTTC
j_gene: TRBJ2-3; abundance: -; d_gene: TRBD2; v_gene: TRBV5-6; CDR3aa: CASSFFGTSGGSDTQYF; CDR3nt: TGTGCCAGCAGCTTTTTCGGGACTAGCGGGGGATCAGATACGCAGTATTTT
j_gene: TRBJ2-1; abundance: -; d_gene: -; v_gene: TRBV30; CDR3aa: CAWSVRATGDEQFF; CDR3nt: TGTGCCTGGAGTGTAAGGGCCACTGGCGATGAGCAGTTCTTC
j_gene: TRBJ2-3; abundance: -; d_gene: -; v_gene: TRBV6-1; CDR3aa: CASNNGDASTDTQYF; CDR3nt: TGTGCCAGCAATAATGGAGACGCTAGCACAGATACGCAGTATTTT
j_gene: TRBJ1-2; abundance: -; d_gene: -; v_gene: TRBV19; CDR3aa: CASSTPIKPTARYGYTF; CDR3nt: TGTGCCAGTAGTACCCCGATTAAACCGACAGCTCGCTATGGCTACACCTTC
j_gene: TRBJ1-1; abundance: once; d_gene: TRBD1; v_gene: TRBV6-5; CDR3aa: CASSSPTGVKNTEAFF; CDR3nt: TGTGCCAGCAGTTCACCGACAGGGGTGAAGAACACTGAAGCTTTCTTT
j_gene: TRBJ1-1; abundance: -; d_gene: -; v_gene: TRBV30; CDR3aa: CAWSVQEDTEAFF; CDR3nt: TGTGCCTGGAGTGTACAGGAGGACACTGAAGCTTTCTTT
j_gene: TRBJ1-4; abundance: -; d_gene: -; v_gene: TRBV9; CDR3aa: CASSVGQGGEKLFF; CDR3nt: TGTGCCAGCAGCGTAGGGCAGGGTGGTGAAAAACTGTTTTTT
j_gene: TRBJ1-3; abundance: -; d_gene: -; v_gene: TRBV11-2; CDR3aa: CASSSLRGGNTIYF; CDR3nt: TGTGCCAGCAGCTCATTAAGAGGGGGAAACACCATATATTTT
j_gene: TRBJ2-3; abundance: -; d_gene: TRBD1; v_gene: TRBV11-2; CDR3aa: CASSLAGQGTDTQYF; CDR3nt: TGTGCCAGCAGCTTAGCGGGACAGGGCACAGATACGCAGTATTTT
j_gene: TRBJ2-5; abundance: -; d_gene: TRBD2; v_gene: TRBV5-1; CDR3aa: CASSLGGLAGGYQETQYF; CDR3nt: TGCGCCAGCAGCTTGGGAGGACTAGCGGGGGGTTACCAAGAGACCCAGTACTTC
j_gene: TRBJ1-6; abundance: -; d_gene: -; v_gene: TRBV27; CDR3aa: CASSLSWDPNSPLHF; CDR3nt: TGTGCCAGCAGTTTATCGTGGGACCCTAATTCACCCCTCCACTTT
j_gene: TRBJ1-5; abundance: few; d_gene: -; v_gene: TRBV7-9; CDR3aa: CASSLGGMEPQHF; CDR3nt: TGTGCCAGCAGCTTAGGAGGGATGGAGCCCCAGCATTTT
j_gene: TRBJ1-1; abundance: -; d_gene: -; v_gene: TRBV7-8; CDR3aa: CASRRRGTEAFF; CDR3nt: TGTGCCAGCAGGCGGAGGGGGACTGAAGCTTTCTTT
j_gene: TRBJ2-6; abundance: -; d_gene: -; v_gene: TRBV27; CDR3aa: CASSLRAASGANVLTF; CDR3nt: TGTGCCAGCAGTTTAAGGGCCGCCTCTGGGGCCAACGTCCTGACTTTC
j_gene: TRBJ2-3; abundance: -; d_gene: TRBD1; v_gene: TRBV13; CDR3aa: CASSPQGADTQYF; CDR3nt: TGTGCCAGCAGCCCCCAGGGGGCAGATACGCAGTATTTT
j_gene: TRBJ2-2; abundance: -; d_gene: -; v_gene: TRBV7-2; CDR3aa: CASSPGTRNTGELFF; CDR3nt: TGTGCCAGCAGCCCAGGGACGAGGAACACCGGGGAGCTGTTTTTT
j_gene: TRBJ1-1; abundance: -; d_gene: -; v_gene: TRBV15; CDR3aa: CATSRDHGTNTEAFF; CDR3nt: TGTGCCACCAGCAGAGACCATGGAACGAACACTGAAGCTTTCTTT
j_gene: TRBJ1-1; abundance: -; d_gene: TRBD1; v_gene: TRBV19; CDR3aa: CASSQTGANTEAFF; CDR3nt: TGTGCCAGTAGCCAGACAGGGGCGAACACTGAAGCTTTCTTT